Below, 22 T cell receptor beta chains from the same sample are listed, as sequenced in a study of shared clonotypes between healthy human individuals. The assay was immunoSEQ multiplex PCR, and TCRdb's table has in-frame clones only and misses some. The table has 950,000 to 1,200,000 clones, approximately 77% seen once; the top ten hold about 0.94%. The specimen was memory CD4+ T cells from PBMCs. The subset denotes: CD45RA-negative fraction. The receptor set was obtained from a man aged 18 to 30 in good health. Some clones in this sample may be carry-over from other donors' samples.

This chain links TRBV27 with TRBJ1-2; D is unclear. CDR1 MNHEY and CDR2 SMNVEV come from the germline V gene (reference sequence). Trimming removed 3 bases at V and 2 bases at J, with 10 bases between. The CDR3 is 14 amino acids. The CDR3 is CASSFVPLNYGYTF. The CDR3 coding sequence is TGTGCCAGCAGTTTTGTTCCTTTAAACTATGGCTACACCTTC.

Details on this clone: At one boundary the junction diverges from the germline segment, which might be a read error. Other DNA sequences in this specimen translate into the identical CDR3. The V call is TRBV29-1, the J call TRBJ1-1, with 9 bases fitting TRBD1. Germline CDR1 SQVTM, CDR2 ANQGSEA. CDR3 length: 13 residues. The chain's CDR3 is CSVPGTGNTEAFF. CDR3 sequence (DNA): TGCAGCGTGCCCGGGACAGGGAACACCGAAGCTTTCTTT.

The genes are TRBV10-3 and TRBJ1-3, with TRBD1 as a possible D gene (6 bases). With 11 bases removed from V and 7 bases from J, the gap between germline ends came to 21 bases. Germline lookup yields CDR1 ENHRY and CDR2 SYGVKD. There are 14 residues in the CDR3. CDR3 nucleotide sequence: TGTGCCTCCCGTGCGGGGGGGGGCGGCAACACCATATATTTT. This codes for CASRAGGGGNTIYF.

On this clone itself: A single base separates this from a much larger clone, so it may be a read error. The chain recombines TRBV6-1 with TRBJ2-4, with D possibly matching TRBD1 (6 bases). Germline V gene lookup returns CDR1 MNHNS and CDR2 SASEGT. V lost 5 bases and J 0 bases, leaving 8 bases between the germline ends. The CDR3 is 14 amino acids. CDR3 bases: TGTGCCAGCAGTACGGGACAAGCCAAAAACATTCAGTACTTC. Translated, it gives CASSTGQAKNIQYF.

This clone came up once. The chain carries TRBV5-4 and TRBJ2-1; 10 bases line up with TRBD2. J lost 7 bases, V lost 1 base, and 5 bases had no gene match. There are 15 residues in the CDR3. The V gene's germline CDR1 is SGHNT and CDR2 YYREEE (reference sequence). CDR3 loop: CASSLPRAGGNEQFF. The CDR3 DNA sequence: TGTGCCAGCAGCTTGCCCCGAGCGGGAGGGAATGAGCAGTTCTTC. Filled out from reference TRBV5-4 and TRBJ2-1, the complete variable domain reads ETGVTQSPTHLIKTRGQQVTLRCSSQSGHNTVSWYQQALGQGPQFIFQYYREEENGRGNFPPRFSGLQFPNYSSELNVNALELDDSALYLCASSLPRAGGNEQFFGPGTRLTVL.

The chain uses TRBV2 and TRBJ2-4; D is uncertain. Trimming took 11 bases from V and 0 from J, leaving 11 bases between them. Looked up from germline, CDR1 is SNHLY and CDR2 is FYNNEI. The CDR3 covers 13 residues. The CDR3 reads CALWVLAKNIQYF. The CDR3 coding sequence is TGTGCCCTTTGGGTATTAGCCAAAAACATTCAGTACTTC.

The chain couples TRBV5-4 to TRBJ2-7, with 10 nucleotides matching TRBD2. Germline CDR1 reads SGHNT; CDR2 reads YYREEE (reference sequence). With V trimmed by 4 bases and J by 6 bases, 10 bases remained unmatched. This CDR3 region has 15 residues. CDR3 nucleotide sequence: TGTGCCAGCAGCCCAGGCAGCGGGAGGGGGCTCGAGCAGTACTTC. Translation: CASSPGSGRGLEQYF.

This CDR3 is CASSITGEGYNEQFF. DNA for the CDR3: TGTGCCAGTAGTATCACAGGCGAAGGGTACAATGAGCAGTTCTTC. The chain links TRBV19 to TRBJ2-1; maybe TRBD1 (5 bases). Looked up from germline, CDR1 is LNHDA and CDR2 is SQIVND (reference sequence). V was clipped by 3 bases and J by 4 bases, with 13 bases between them. This CDR3 region has 15 residues.

The V call is TRBV10-3, the J call TRBJ2-3; 14 bases agree with TRBD2. This CDR3 is built from 15 residues. V gave up 7 bases and J gave up 4 bases; unmatched junction bases: 4. Germline loops: CDR1 ENHRY, CDR2 SYGVKD. In DNA form, the CDR3 reads TGTGCCATCAAACTGACTAGCGGGAGGGCAGATACGCAGTATTTT. It translates to CAIKLTSGRADTQYF.

The sample holds a few counts of this clone. The V call is TRBV4-2, the J call TRBJ1-1, with D tentatively TRBD1 (6 bases). V was cut by 3 bases and J by 10 bases, with 15 bases left in between. CDR3 length: 13 amino acids. Germline CDR1 and CDR2: LGHNA and YNFKEQ. The CDR3 DNA sequence: TGTGCCAGCAGCCAGACAGGACGGGATGGAGCTTTCTTT. Translating it yields CASSQTGRDGAFF.

The CDR3: CASSLRGTGDYGYTF. The CDR3 coding sequence is TGTGCCAGCAGCTTAAGAGGGACAGGGGACTATGGCTACACCTTC. The genes are TRBV7-3 and TRBJ1-2; 10 positions match TRBD1. The length of the CDR3 is 15 residues. J gave up 3 bases and V 1 base, and 2 bases lay outside the gene matches. Germline V gene sequence: CDR1 SGHTA, CDR2 FQGTGA. Full variable domain (outside the CDR3, taken from reference TRBV7-3 and TRBJ1-2): GAGVSQTPSNKVTEKGKYVELRCDPISGHTALYWYRQSLGQGPEFLIYFQGTGAADDSGLPNDRFFAVRPEGSVSTLKIQRTERGDSAVYLCASSLRGTGDYGYTFGSGTRLTVV.

The chain recombines TRBV5-1 with TRBJ2-1; D is uncertain. The length of the CDR3 is 16 residues. V dropped 0 bases and J dropped 0 bases, with 10 bases sitting between them. Germline CDR1 SGHRS, CDR2 YFSETQ. CDR3 region: CASSLDGLISYNEQFF. The CDR3 DNA reads as TGCGCCAGCAGCTTGGACGGATTAATCTCCTACAATGAGCAGTTCTTC.

The CDR3 is CASSLRGDGKLFF. The DNA of the CDR3 is TGTGCCAGCAGTTTACGTGGGGATGGAAAACTGTTTTTT. The chain is built from TRBV27 and TRBJ1-4, with D unresolved. Trimming took off 2 bases at V and 10 bases at J, with 11 bases between the two ends. The CDR3 is made up of 13 amino acids. Germline assignment: CDR1 MNHEY and CDR2 SMNVEV (reference sequence).

The chain employs TRBV29-1 and TRBJ1-1; no reliable D call. Trimming took 1 base from V and 11 from J, leaving 20 bases between them. CDR1 and CDR2 from the germline V gene are SQVTM and ANQGSEA. CDR3 length: 14 amino acids. CDR3 loop: CSVEAGPEIATAFF. Written as DNA, the CDR3 is TGCAGCGTTGAAGCGGGCCCCGAGATAGCTACGGCTTTCTTT.

This chain connects TRBV2 to TRBJ2-7; D gene unclear. Germline CDR1 is SNHLY and CDR2 is FYNNEI. Trimming took off 10 bases at V and 6 bases at J, with 10 bases between the two ends. This CDR3 has 10 residues. CDR3 loop: CATGAPEQYF. The CDR3 DNA reads TGTGCCACCGGCGCCCCCGAGCAGTACTTC.

This chain connects TRBV7-2 to TRBJ2-4, with TRBD1 identical over 9 bases. The germline V gene encodes CDR1 SGHTA and CDR2 FQGNSA. V was pared by 6 bases and J by 9 bases, with 12 bases of the junction left unmatched. This CDR3 contains 15 residues. CDR3 sequence: CASRAPYRGLFIQYF. As DNA, the CDR3 is TGTGCCAGCAGGGCCCCCTACAGGGGGCTATTCATTCAGTACTTC.

V is TRBV4-2 and J is TRBJ2-1; possibly TRBD1 for D (5 bases). CDR1 and CDR2 from the germline V gene are LGHNA and YNFKEQ. CDR3 length equals 15 residues. Trimming took 0 bases from V and 5 from J, leaving 11 bases between them. DNA of the CDR3: TGTGCCAGCAGCCAAGATTCAGGGTACGACAATGAGCAGTTCTTC. Translating it yields CASSQDSGYDNEQFF.

V gene TRBV2 combines with J gene TRBJ2-7; possibly TRBD1 for D (8 bases). V was shortened by 1 base and J by 5 bases, with 24 bases between the two germline ends. The CDR3 is 18 amino acids. Germline values: CDR1 SNHLY, CDR2 FYNNEI. In DNA, the CDR3 is TGTGCCAGCAGTGAAGGGGGGGGCACAGGGGGACGGTTGGACGAGCAGTACTTC. Translated: CASSEGGGTGGRLDEQYF. Looking up the rest from reference TRBV2 and TRBJ2-7 gives the full variable domain: EPEVTQTPSHQVTQMGQEVILRCVPISNHLYFYWYRQILGQKVEFLVSFYNNEISEKSEIFDDQFSVERPDGSNFTLKIRSTKLEDSAMYFCASSEGGGTGGRLDEQYFGPGTRLTVT.

The J gene is TRBJ2-6, the V gene TRBV19, with 11 positions matching TRBD1. Germline-derived CDR1 and CDR2 are LNHDA and SQIVND (reference sequence). V lost 9 bases, J lost 4 bases, and 8 bases stayed unmatched. This CDR3 spans 16 amino acids. CDR3 sequence: CASTGQGAGGANVLTF. DNA of the CDR3: TGTGCCAGCACCGGACAGGGGGCAGGAGGGGCCAACGTCCTGACTTTC.

Details on this clone: A read error may be the cause here, since a much bigger clone is one base away. This rearrangement joins TRBV25-1 to TRBJ1-4; D gene ambiguous. The CDR3 totals 14 residues. Germline assignment: CDR1 MGHDK and CDR2 SYGVNS. The CDR3: CASSEHSPDEELFF. DNA for the CDR3: TGTGCCAGCAGTGAACACAGCCCTGATGAAGAACTGTTTTTT.

V usage is TRBV28 and J usage is TRBJ2-5, with 9 bases fitting TRBD2. Trimming at V came to 4 bases and at J to 5 bases, leaving 8 bases not matched to a gene. The CDR3 covers 15 residues. CDR1 is MDHEN, CDR2 SYDVKM, per germline. The CDR3 sequence: CASSSTSGGWETQYF. CDR3 nucleotides: TGTGCCAGCAGTTCGACTAGCGGAGGGTGGGAGACCCAGTACTTC.

This chain connects TRBV9 to TRBJ2-2; 7 bases are shared with TRBD1. Germline trimming cut 0 bases from V and 4 bases from J; bases unmatched to any gene: 3. The CDR3 is made up of 15 amino acids. CDR1 and CDR2 (germline): SGDLS, YYNGEE. CDR3 amino acids: CASSVGPGGTGELFF. In nucleotides, the CDR3 is TGTGCCAGCAGCGTAGGTCCAGGGGGCACCGGGGAGCTGTTTTTT.